The 6 T cell receptor beta chains in this list originate from one sample, sequenced in a study of CD8 T cells in Susac syndrome. When the RNA was reverse transcribed, random hexamers were used with an input of roughly 0.5 to 1 ug. TCRdb fed the immunoSEQ multiplex PCR reads into MiXCR, producing one record per CDR3 protein. The sample has roughly 130,000 distinct CDR3 sequences, around 94% seen once; the top ten hold around 0.28%. Sample: CD8+ T cells from PBMCs. These receptors all come from a human donor with Susac syndrome.

The chain uses TRBV29-1 and TRBJ2-4, with 7 bases aligning to TRBD2. This CDR3 is built from 13 residues. Germline-derived CDR1 and CDR2 are SQVTM and ANQGSEA. V gave up 6 bases and J gave up 5 bases; unmatched junction bases: 7. This CDR3 is CSVATSAENIQYF. CDR3 sequence (DNA): TGCAGCGTCGCTACTAGCGCGGAAAACATTCAGTACTTC.

This sequence joins TRBV9 and TRBJ1-1; a weak D match, TRBD1 (5 bases). Per germline, CDR1 SGDLS and CDR2 YYNGEE. The germline V and J ends were trimmed by 0 bases and 1 base, with 16 bases remaining between them. CDR3 length: 17 amino acids. CDR3 amino acids: CASSVAFGGSTNTEAFF. Here the CDR3 DNA reads TGTGCCAGCAGCGTAGCATTTGGGGGGTCAACGAACACTGAAGCTTTCTTT. Full variable domain (outside the CDR3, taken from reference TRBV9 and TRBJ1-1): DSGVTQTPKHLITATGQRVTLRCSPRSGDLSVYWYQQSLDQGLQFLIQYYNGEERAKGNILERFSAQQFPDLHSELNLSSLELGDSALYFCASSVAFGGSTNTEAFFGQGTRLTVV.

The chain couples TRBV9 to TRBJ1-6; maybe TRBD1 (5 bases). Between the trimmed V and J ends, which lost 3 bases and 7 bases, there was a span of 17 bases. CDR1 is SGDLS and CDR2 is YYNGEE in the germline V gene. This CDR3 spans 16 amino acids. This CDR3 reads CASSDTTGGENSPLHF. In DNA form, the CDR3 reads TGTGCCAGCAGCGATACGACGGGGGGTGAAAATTCACCCCTCCACTTT.

The chain couples TRBV11-2 to TRBJ1-6, with D hard to call. Trimming left V 3 bases short and J 4 bases short, with 7 bases between. CDR1 is SGHAT, CDR2 FQNNGV, per germline. This CDR3 is built from 14 residues. CDR3: CASSFLAYNSPLHF. The CDR3 coding sequence is TGTGCCAGCAGCTTCCTTGCATATAATTCACCCCTCCACTTT.

The rearrangement joins TRBV12-3 or TRBV12-4 to TRBJ1-5; D not resolved. V was trimmed by 3 bases and J by 9 bases, leaving 15 bases between them. There are 14 residues in the CDR3. CDR3: CASSFGDPVLPQHF. CDR3 DNA sequence: TGTGCCAGCAGTTTTGGGGATCCGGTGTTGCCCCAGCATTTT.

This chain links TRBV7-9 with TRBJ1-6; D is undetermined. V was clipped by 1 base and J by 7 bases, with 5 bases between them. Germline CDR1 SEHNR, CDR2 FQNEAQ (reference sequence). The CDR3 loop spans 13 amino acids. As DNA, the CDR3 is TGTGCCAGCAGCTTAGGGCCGAATTCACCCCTCCACTTT. Translated, it gives CASSLGPNSPLHF.